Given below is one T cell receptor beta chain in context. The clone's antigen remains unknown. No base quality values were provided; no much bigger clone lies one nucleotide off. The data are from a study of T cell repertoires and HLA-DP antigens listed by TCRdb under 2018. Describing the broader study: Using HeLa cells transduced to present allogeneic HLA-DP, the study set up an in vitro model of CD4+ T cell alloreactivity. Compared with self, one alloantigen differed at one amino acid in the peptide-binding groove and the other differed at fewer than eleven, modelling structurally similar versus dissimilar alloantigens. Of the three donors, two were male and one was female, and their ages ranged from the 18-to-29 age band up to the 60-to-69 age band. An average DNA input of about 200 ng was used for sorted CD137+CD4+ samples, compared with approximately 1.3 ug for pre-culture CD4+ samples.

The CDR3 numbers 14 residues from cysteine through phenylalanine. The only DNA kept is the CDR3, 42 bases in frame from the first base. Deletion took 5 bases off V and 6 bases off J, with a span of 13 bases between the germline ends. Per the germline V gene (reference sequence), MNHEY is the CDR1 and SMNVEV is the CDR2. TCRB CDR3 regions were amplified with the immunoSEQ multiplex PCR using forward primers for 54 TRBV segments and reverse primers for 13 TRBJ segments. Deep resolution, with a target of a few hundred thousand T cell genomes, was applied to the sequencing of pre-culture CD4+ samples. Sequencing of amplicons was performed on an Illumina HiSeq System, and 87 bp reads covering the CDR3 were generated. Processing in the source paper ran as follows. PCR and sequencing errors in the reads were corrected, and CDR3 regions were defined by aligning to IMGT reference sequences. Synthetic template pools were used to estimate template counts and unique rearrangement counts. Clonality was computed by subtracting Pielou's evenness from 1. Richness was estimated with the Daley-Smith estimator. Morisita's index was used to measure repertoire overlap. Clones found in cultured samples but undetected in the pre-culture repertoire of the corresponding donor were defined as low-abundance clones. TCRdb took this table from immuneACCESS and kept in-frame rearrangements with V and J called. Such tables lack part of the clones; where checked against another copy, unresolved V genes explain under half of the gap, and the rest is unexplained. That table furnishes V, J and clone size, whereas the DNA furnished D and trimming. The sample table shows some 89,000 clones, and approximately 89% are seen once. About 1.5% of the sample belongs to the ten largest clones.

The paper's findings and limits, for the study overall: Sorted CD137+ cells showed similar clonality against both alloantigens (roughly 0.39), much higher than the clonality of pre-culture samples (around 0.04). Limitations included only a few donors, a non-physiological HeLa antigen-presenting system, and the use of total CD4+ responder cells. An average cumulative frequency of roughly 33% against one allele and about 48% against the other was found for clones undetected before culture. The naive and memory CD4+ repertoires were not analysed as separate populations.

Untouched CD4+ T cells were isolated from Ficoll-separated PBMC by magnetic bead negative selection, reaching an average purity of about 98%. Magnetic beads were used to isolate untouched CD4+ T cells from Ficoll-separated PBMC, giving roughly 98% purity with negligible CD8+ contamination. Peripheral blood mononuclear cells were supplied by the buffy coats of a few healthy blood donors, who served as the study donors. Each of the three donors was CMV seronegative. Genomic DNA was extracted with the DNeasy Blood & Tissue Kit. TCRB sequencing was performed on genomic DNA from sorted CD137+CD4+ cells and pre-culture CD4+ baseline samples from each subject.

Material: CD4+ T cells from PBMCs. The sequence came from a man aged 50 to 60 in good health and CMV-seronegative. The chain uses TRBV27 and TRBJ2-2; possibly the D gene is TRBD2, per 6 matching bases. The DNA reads TGTGCCAGCAGTCTGACCTGGGGGGCCGGGGAGCTGTTTTTT. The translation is CASSLTWGAGELFF.